The sequence of this T cell receptor beta chain was determined in a study of blood T cell repertoires in COVID-19. Repertoires were generated with immunoSEQ multiplex PCR, while TCRdb's copy carries only in-frame clones and drops some. Of about 140,000 clones in the sample, around 90% are singletons; the top ten hold about 5.8%. V shed 5 bases and J 5 bases; nucleotides not matched to a gene: 7. CDR1 and CDR2 from the germline V gene are MDHEN and SYDVKM. The CDR3 is made up of 14 amino acids. Material: peripheral blood. The receptor comes from a human donor in a cohort sampled during active COVID-19. V usage is TRBV28 and J usage is TRBJ2-7, with 9 nucleotides matching TRBD1. The CDR3 nucleotides read TGTGCCAGCAGTCATACCGGGACAGGGCACGAGCAGTACTTC. It codes for CASSHTGTGHEQYF.